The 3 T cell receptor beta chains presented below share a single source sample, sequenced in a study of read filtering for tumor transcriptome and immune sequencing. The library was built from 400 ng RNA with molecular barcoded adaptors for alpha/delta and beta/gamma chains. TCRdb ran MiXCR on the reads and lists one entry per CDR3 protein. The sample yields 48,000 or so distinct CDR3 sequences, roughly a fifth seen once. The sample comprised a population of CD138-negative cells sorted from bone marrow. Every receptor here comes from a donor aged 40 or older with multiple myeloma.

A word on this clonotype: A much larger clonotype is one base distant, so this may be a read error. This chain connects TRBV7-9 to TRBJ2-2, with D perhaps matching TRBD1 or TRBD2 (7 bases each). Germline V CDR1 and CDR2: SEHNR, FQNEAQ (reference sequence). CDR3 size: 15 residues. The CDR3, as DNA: TGTGCCACCCACAGGGGAGGGGCCTACACCGGGGGGCTGTTTTTT. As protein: CATHRGGAYTGGLFF.

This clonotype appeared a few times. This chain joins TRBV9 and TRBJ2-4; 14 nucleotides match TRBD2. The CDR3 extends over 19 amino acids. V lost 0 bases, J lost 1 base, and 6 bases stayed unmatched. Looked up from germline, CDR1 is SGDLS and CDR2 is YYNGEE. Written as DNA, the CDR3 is TGTGCCAGCAGCGTAGGACTAGCGGGAGGGCCGGGGGCCAAAAACATTCAGTACTTC. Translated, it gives CASSVGLAGGPGAKNIQYF.

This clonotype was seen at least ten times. The CDR3 reads CATSDSGTNIQYF. CDR3 DNA sequence: TGTGCCACCAGTGACTCCGGGACAAACATTCAGTACTTC. The chain recombines TRBV24-1 with TRBJ2-4; perhaps D is TRBD1 or TRBD2 (5 bases each). V shed 4 bases and J shed 6 bases, with 9 bases lying between them. CDR3 length: 13 amino acids. Germline V gene lookup returns CDR1 KGHDR and CDR2 SFDVKD.